These 24 T cell receptor beta chains originate from one sample sequenced in a study of patients and donors after allogeneic stem cell transplantation. TCRdb independently ran MiXCR on the RT-PCR reads; one entry per CDR3 protein. This table has about 90,000 distinct CDR3 sequences, around 48% appearing once. The sequenced sample was blood, either unsorted or a sorted T cell fraction (not recorded which). The receptors originated from a human donor who was either an allogeneic HSCT recipient or a stem cell or donor lymphocyte infusion donor (not recorded which). It is not recorded whose cells these are; they may come from a transplant donor.

The CDR3 region has the DNA TGTGCCATCAGTGACCCGGTGGAGTCTGGAAACACCATATATTTT. Protein product: CAISDPVESGNTIYF. The chain couples TRBV10-3 to TRBJ1-3, with D hard to call. CDR3 length: 15 residues. V was pared by 3 bases and J by 1 base, with 10 bases between. Germline assignment: CDR1 ENHRY and CDR2 SYGVKD.

The count of this clonotype is one. The V call is TRBV28, the J call TRBJ1-2; possibly TRBD1 for D (6 bases). Germline-derived CDR1 and CDR2 are MDHEN and SYDVKM. CDR3 size: 14 residues. Trimming pared 5 bases from V and 3 bases from J, leaving 13 bases between. CDR3 in DNA: TGTGCCAGCAGTGCCCTACAGGGCTACTATGGCTACACCTTC. This translates into CASSALQGYYGYTF.

J is TRBJ1-2 and V is TRBV27; D gene ambiguous. V lost 5 bases and J lost 0, with 19 bases in between. In germline, CDR1 is MNHEY, CDR2 SMNVEV (reference sequence). This CDR3 region has 17 residues. CDR3 in amino acids: CASSATILDKTNYGYTF. The CDR3, as DNA: TGTGCCAGCAGTGCGACTATCCTAGACAAGACTAACTATGGCTACACCTTC.

As to this clonotype: At one end the junction does not follow the germline gene, possibly because of a read error. V gene TRBV6-5 combines with J gene TRBJ2-7; D gene uncertain. Germline V gives CDR1 MNHEY, CDR2 SVGAGI. CDR3 length equals 9 residues. The CDR3 loop is CASSYWTNF. CDR3 sequence (DNA): TGTGCCAGCAGTTACTGGACGAACTTC.

This clonotype showed up just a few times. The genes are TRBV28 and TRBJ1-1; the D is unclear. Trimming took off 7 bases at V and 0 bases at J, with 12 bases between the two ends. The CDR3 has 14 amino acids. Germline CDR1 and CDR2: MDHEN and SYDVKM. The CDR3 nucleotides are TGTGCCAGCACACAGCTATCGGTGAACACTGAAGCTTTCTTT. Its translation is CASTQLSVNTEAFF.

The chain employs TRBV10-3 and TRBJ1-5; D gene uncertain. V dropped 1 base and J dropped 0 bases, with 4 bases sitting between them. Looked up from germline, CDR1 is ENHRY and CDR2 is SYGVKD. There are 14 residues in the CDR3. CDR3 sequence: CAISEFDSNQPQHF. The CDR3 DNA sequence: TGTGCCATCAGTGAGTTTGATAGCAATCAGCCCCAGCATTTT.

The chain combines TRBV24-1 with TRBJ2-1; D is possibly TRBD2 (5 bases). This CDR3 has 12 residues. V shed 5 bases and J shed 9 bases, with 10 bases lying between them. Per germline, CDR1 KGHDR and CDR2 SFDVKD. CDR3 bases: TGTGCCACCAGTGCCGGACTTATTGAGCAGTTCTTC. This gives the protein CATSAGLIEQFF.

This clonotype was found a few times. The chain couples TRBV6-5 to TRBJ1-1; D is unresolved. Trimming took 0 bases from V and 3 from J, leaving 8 bases between them. The CDR3 contains 14 residues. Germline V gene data show CDR1 as MNHEY and CDR2 as SVGAGI. The CDR3 spells CASSYSIGHTEAFF. The DNA for the CDR3 is TGTGCCAGCAGTTACTCAATCGGTCACACTGAAGCTTTCTTT.

This sequence joins TRBV28 and TRBJ1-1; 9 nucleotides agree with TRBD1. The germline V gene encodes CDR1 MDHEN and CDR2 SYDVKM. V lost 6 bases, J lost 5 bases, and 7 bases stayed unmatched. The CDR3 runs to 14 residues. This CDR3 reads CASSPGTGFTEAFF. CDR3 nucleotide sequence: TGTGCCAGCAGCCCCGGGACAGGGTTTACTGAAGCTTTCTTT.

In regard to this clonotype: Its ends do not fully match the called genes, so a read error is possible. The chain combines TRBV7-2 with TRBJ2-4, with 7 nucleotides matching TRBD2. This CDR3 has 14 residues. CDR1 SGHTA and CDR2 FQGNSA come from the germline V gene. The CDR3 is CASSLGLAENIQYF. CDR3 bases: TGTGCCAGCAGCTTAGGACTAGCCGAAAACATTCAGTACTTC.

The CDR3 spells CATRQGLMNTEAFF. DNA for the CDR3: TGTGCCACCCGACAGGGACTCATGAACACTGAAGCTTTCTTT. The chain carries TRBV28 and TRBJ1-1, with 7 bases aligning to TRBD1. Germline trimming cut 10 bases from V and 0 bases from J; bases unmatched to any gene: 8. The CDR3 loop spans 14 amino acids. The germline CDR1 and CDR2 sequences are MDHEN and SYDVKM.

The chain is built from TRBV12-3 or TRBV12-4 and TRBJ1-1; D gene ambiguous. This CDR3 spans 13 amino acids. Trimming took off 5 bases at V and 3 bases at J, with 10 bases between the two ends. CDR3 DNA sequence: TGTGCCAGCAGTCCAGGCAGGCACACTGAAGCTTTCTTT. This gives the protein CASSPGRHTEAFF.

The chain couples TRBV28 to TRBJ1-1, with 8 bases that match TRBD1. CDR1 MDHEN and CDR2 SYDVKM come from the germline V gene. V gave up 6 bases and J gave up 11 bases; unmatched junction bases: 8. There are 12 residues in the CDR3. This CDR3 is CASRSPRDRAFF. In DNA, the CDR3 is TGTGCCAGCAGAAGCCCCCGGGACAGGGCTTTCTTT.

This clonotype is a singleton in its sample. The rearrangement joins TRBV14 to TRBJ2-1; D gene ambiguous. The CDR3 totals 13 residues. The germline gives CDR1 SGHDN, CDR2 FVKESK. Deletions cut 1 base from V and 12 bases from J, with 13 bases between. The CDR3 region has the DNA TGTGCCAGCAGCCAAGGGGTCCTGATAGCGCAGTTCTTC. Its protein product is CASSQGVLIAQFF.

The V and J genes are TRBV28 and TRBJ1-1, with D tentatively TRBD1 (6 bases). The germline V gene has CDR1 MDHEN and CDR2 SYDVKM. Trimming left V 3 bases short and J 10 bases short, with 12 bases between. This CDR3 has 12 residues. CDR3 DNA sequence: TGTGCCAGCAGTTTTGGGGGGCAAGGAGCTTTCTTT. It specifies CASSFGGQGAFF.

This clonotype was seen more than once but under ten times. This chain joins TRBV3-1 and TRBJ1-6, with TRBD1 matching over 8 bases. Germline assignment: CDR1 LGHDT and CDR2 YNNKEL (reference sequence). V was pared by 3 bases and J by 5 bases, with 6 bases of the junction left unmatched. There are 16 residues in the CDR3. CDR3 residues: CASSHSSGGHNSPLHF. The CDR3 nucleotides read TGTGCCAGCAGCCACTCTTCAGGGGGCCATAATTCACCCCTCCACTTT. Drawing the rest from reference TRBV3-1 and TRBJ1-6, the complete variable domain is DTAVSQTPKYLVTQMGNDKSIKCEQNLGHDTMYWYKQDSKKFLKIMFSYNNKELIINETVPNRFSPKSPDKAHLNLHINSLELGDSAVYFCASSHSSGGHNSPLHFGNGTRLTVT.

The chain has TRBV9 and TRBJ1-3; a weak D match, TRBD1 (5 bases). The V end lost 4 bases, the J end lost 2 bases, and 16 bases lay between the germline ends. CDR3 length: 16 amino acids. The germline gives CDR1 SGDLS, CDR2 YYNGEE. The CDR3 bases are TGTGCCAGCAGCTATACCGGTGGGGGGGCTGGAAACACCATATATTTT. It specifies CASSYTGGGAGNTIYF.

This sequence joins TRBV27 and TRBJ1-2, with D unclear. Trimming took off 11 bases at V and 7 bases at J, with 11 bases between the two ends. This CDR3 spans 10 amino acids. Germline-derived CDR1 and CDR2 are MNHEY and SMNVEV (reference sequence). The CDR3 DNA follows: TGTGCCCCGAGAATAGGTGGCTACACCTTC. It codes for CAPRIGGYTF.

This clonotype showed up just a few times. The chain links TRBV25-1 to TRBJ1-5, with D perhaps matching TRBD1 (6 bases). From germline, CDR1 is MGHDK and CDR2 SYGVNS. Trimming cost V 1 base and J 5 bases, with 9 bases left between them. The CDR3 runs 14 residues. The CDR3 region is CASSEFGQHQPQHF. The CDR3 DNA reads TGTGCCAGCAGTGAATTTGGACAGCATCAGCCCCAGCATTTT.

The chain combines TRBV20-1 with TRBJ2-3; TRBD2 matches at 10 bases. The CDR3 is made up of 17 amino acids. The trim removed 0 bases at V and 0 bases at J, leaving 6 bases unmatched. Germline assignment: CDR1 DFQATT and CDR2 SNEGSKA (reference sequence). This chain's CDR3 is CSARDLASGSSTDTQYF. The CDR3 region has the DNA TGCAGTGCTAGAGACTTAGCTAGCGGGAGTAGCACAGATACGCAGTATTTT.

This clonotype is medium-sized (0.01 to 0.1%). The chain recombines TRBV5-5 with TRBJ1-5; TRBD1 aligns across 7 bases. CDR1 and CDR2 (germline): SGHKS, YYEKEE (reference sequence). Unmatched junction bases numbered 11, after V lost 4 bases and J lost 7 bases. The CDR3 is made up of 15 amino acids. CDR3 in DNA: TGTGCCAGCAGCGGAAAACAGGGGATAGTGCAGCCCCAGCATTTT. It codes for CASSGKQGIVQPQHF.

This clonotype has just one count. This chain links TRBV5-5 with TRBJ1-1, with D possibly TRBD1 on 6 matching bases. Germline CDR1 and CDR2: SGHKS and YYEKEE (reference sequence). V was shortened by 4 bases and J by 1 base, with 23 bases between the two germline ends. CDR3 length: 18 residues. DNA for the CDR3: TGTGCCAGCAGCCGGGATAGAATAAGGGACAACCCGAACACTGAAGCTTTCTTT. It yields the protein CASSRDRIRDNPNTEAFF.

This chain links TRBV12-3 or TRBV12-4 with TRBJ1-1; D not certain. V dropped 7 bases and J dropped 4 bases, with 10 bases sitting between them. The CDR3 totals 12 residues. CDR3 residues: CASIRLVTEAFF. The DNA of the CDR3 is TGTGCCAGCATCCGGTTGGTCACTGAAGCTTTCTTT.

V is TRBV20-1 and J is TRBJ1-1, with unresolved D. CDR1 and CDR2 from the germline V gene are DFQATT and SNEGSKA (reference sequence). V lost 5 bases, J lost 4 bases, and 8 bases lay in between. The CDR3 has 11 residues. The DNA for the CDR3 is TGCAGTGCTCGCCGAGTCACTGAAGCTTTCTTT. This encodes CSARRVTEAFF.